This entry lists 22 T cell receptor beta chains sequenced from one sample in a study of control samples from healthy donors and cancer patients. The method was immunoSEQ multiplex PCR; TCRdb's version includes in-frame clones alone and lacks a portion of them. Of around 80,000 clones listed, approximately 87% were seen once; the top ten hold roughly 20%. The sequencing sample was made of blood. The source of these receptors is a man aged 45-60 years in good health.

The rearrangement joins TRBV5-6 to TRBJ2-7; TRBD1 aligns across 8 bases. Germline-derived CDR1 and CDR2 are SGHDT and YYEEEE. V was pared by 2 bases and J by 6 bases, with 7 bases of the junction left unmatched. The CDR3 has 14 residues. DNA for the CDR3: TGTGCCAGCAGCTTCGGGCAGGGGGCGGGCGAGCAGTACTTC. Translation gives CASSFGQGAGEQYF.

The V call is TRBV6-6, the J call TRBJ2-2; 8 positions agree with TRBD1. CDR1 MNHNY and CDR2 SVGAGI come from the germline V gene (reference sequence). Unmatched junction bases numbered 13, after V lost 6 bases and J lost 7 bases. The CDR3 has 16 amino acids. The CDR3, as DNA: TGTGCCAGCAGCAGACAGGGGCCGCGGTCGGGCGGGGAGCTGTTTTTT. Translated, it gives CASSRQGPRSGGELFF.

The chain couples TRBV11-2 to TRBJ1-1, with D tentatively TRBD1 (5 bases). The CDR3 totals 14 residues. V was clipped by 3 bases and J by 1 base, with 9 bases between them. From germline, CDR1 is SGHAT and CDR2 FQNNGV. CDR3 in DNA: TGTGCCAGCAGCTTGATGAGGGGGAACACTGAAGCTTTCTTT. It specifies CASSLMRGNTEAFF.

The chain carries TRBV5-4 and TRBJ2-2; tentatively, D is TRBD2 (6 bases). This CDR3 has 16 residues. Trimming removed 0 bases at V and 1 base at J, with 10 bases between. The germline V gene encodes CDR1 SGHNT and CDR2 YYREEE (reference sequence). CDR3 bases: TGTGCCAGCAGCTTGGAGGGCGGGGTGAACACCGGGGAGCTGTTTTTT. This encodes CASSLEGGVNTGELFF.

The rearrangement uses TRBV2 and TRBJ1-4; D is ambiguous. The CDR3 runs to 12 residues. The germline V gene encodes CDR1 SNHLY and CDR2 FYNNEI. With 2 bases removed from V and 8 bases from J, the gap between germline ends came to 6 bases. The CDR3 sequence is CASSEYDEKLFF. The CDR3 nucleotides are TGTGCCAGCAGTGAATACGACGAAAAACTGTTTTTT.

The genes are TRBV5-1 and TRBJ2-3; possible D gene TRBD1, 5 bases. This CDR3 spans 17 amino acids. Germline V gene sequence: CDR1 SGHRS, CDR2 YFSETQ. V lost 1 base and J 0 bases, leaving 15 bases between the germline ends. The CDR3 DNA reads TGCGCCAGCAGCTTGTTCCCAGGGTCATATAGCACAGATACGCAGTATTTT. This sequence encodes CASSLFPGSYSTDTQYF.

The CDR3 loop is CASSQLGKGGSNQPQHF. The CDR3 nucleotides are TGTGCCAGCAGCCAGCTGGGGAAAGGTGGGAGCAATCAGCCCCAGCATTTT. The chain is built from TRBV14 and TRBJ1-5, with D uncertain. The length of the CDR3 is 17 residues. The V end was cut by 3 bases, the J end by 1 base, with 16 bases between. Germline V gene lookup returns CDR1 SGHDN and CDR2 FVKESK.

The V and J genes are TRBV4-1 and TRBJ1-1, with TRBD1 as a possible D gene (6 bases). V lost 3 bases, J lost 9 bases, and 11 bases lay in between. CDR1 is MGHRA, CDR2 YSYEKL, per germline. The CDR3 totals 12 residues. The CDR3 region is CASSQLTGKAFF. As DNA, the CDR3 is TGCGCCAGCAGCCAGTTGACAGGTAAAGCTTTCTTT.

The chain employs TRBV19 and TRBJ1-6, with D possibly TRBD1 on 5 matching bases. Trimming pared 6 bases from V and 6 bases from J, leaving 15 bases between. Germline V gives CDR1 LNHDA, CDR2 SQIVND (reference sequence). The CDR3 extends over 15 amino acids. CDR3 loop: CASRPKRGPNSPLHF. CDR3 nucleotide sequence: TGTGCCAGTAGACCTAAAAGGGGACCTAATTCACCCCTCCACTTT. The complete variable domain, with remaining parts taken from reference TRBV19 and TRBJ1-6, reads DGGITQSPKYLFRKEGQNVTLSCEQNLNHDAMYWYRQDPGQGLRLIYYSQIVNDFQKGDIAEGYSVSREKKESFPLTVTSAQKNPTAFYLCASRPKRGPNSPLHFGNGTRLTVT.

The chain combines TRBV4-1 with TRBJ1-5; no firm D call. This CDR3 contains 13 residues. Trimming stripped 0 bases from V and 6 bases from J, with 6 bases between. Per the germline V gene, CDR1 is MGHRA and CDR2 is YSYEKL. The CDR3 here is CASSQDLGQPQHF. The CDR3 DNA is TGCGCCAGCAGCCAAGATTTGGGTCAGCCCCAGCATTTT.

The V call is TRBV7-2, the J call TRBJ1-3; weak D call: TRBD1 (6 bases). Trimming removed 2 bases at V and 0 bases at J, with 11 bases between. Germline assignment: CDR1 SGHTA and CDR2 FQGNSA. The CDR3 consists of 16 residues. The chain's CDR3 is CASSLKDSDSGNTIYF. CDR3 in DNA: TGTGCCAGCAGCTTAAAGGACAGCGACTCTGGAAACACCATATATTTT.

The table lists this clone with a count of one. The chain couples TRBV2 to TRBJ2-7, with 13 nucleotides matching TRBD2. Germline trimming cut 7 bases from V and 10 bases from J; bases unmatched to any gene: 7. Per the germline V gene, CDR1 is SNHLY and CDR2 is FYNNEI. The CDR3 totals 13 residues. The CDR3 sequence is CASTRTSGSGQYF. The CDR3 DNA follows: TGTGCCAGCACCAGGACTAGCGGGAGCGGTCAGTACTTC.

The chain employs TRBV18 and TRBJ2-3; D call uncertain. V was trimmed by 4 bases and J by 2 bases, leaving 13 bases between them. The CDR3 totals 15 residues. Germline CDR1 KGHSH, CDR2 LQKENI. The CDR3 nucleotides are TGTGCCAGCTCACTTGGAGCGCCCACCACAGATACGCAGTATTTT. Translating gives CASSLGAPTTDTQYF.

The chain combines TRBV30 with TRBJ1-2; D is perhaps TRBD1 (6 bases). This CDR3 comprises 14 residues. V was shortened by 3 bases and J by 4 bases, with 15 bases between the two germline ends. Germline V lookup: CDR1 GTSNPN, CDR2 SVGIG (reference sequence). In nucleotides, the CDR3 is TGTGCCTGGAGGATAGTCACAGGGTTCTATGGCTACACCTTC. Amino acids: CAWRIVTGFYGYTF.

The V gene is TRBV24-1, the J gene TRBJ1-4; possibly TRBD1 for D (5 bases). This CDR3 has 18 residues. Germline V gives CDR1 KGHDR, CDR2 SFDVKD. The V gene lost 4 bases and the J gene lost 4 bases, with 21 bases spanning the gap. The CDR3 sequence: CATSDPNSGEGNNEKLFF. The CDR3 DNA sequence: TGTGCCACCAGTGACCCTAATTCGGGAGAGGGGAATAATGAAAAACTGTTTTTT.

The chain employs TRBV28 and TRBJ1-4, with D possibly being TRBD1 (6 bases). The V gene's germline CDR1 is MDHEN and CDR2 SYDVKM. V was cut by 7 bases and J by 5 bases, with 17 bases left in between. This CDR3 comprises 15 residues. As DNA, the CDR3 is TGTGCCAGCACCCAAGTAGGGGGGGGCAATGAAAAACTGTTTTTT. It encodes CASTQVGGGNEKLFF.

This chain joins TRBV3-1 (or the pseudogene TRBV3-2) and TRBJ2-3; no reliable D call. This CDR3 has 16 residues. V lost 2 bases, J lost 1 base, and 13 bases lay in between. Germline V gene sequence: CDR1 LGHDT, CDR2 YNNKEL (reference sequence). CDR3 residues: CASSQNANSRTDTQYF. Written as DNA, the CDR3 is TGTGCCAGCAGCCAAAACGCGAACAGCCGCACAGATACGCAGTATTTT.

The chain combines TRBV19 with TRBJ2-3; maybe TRBD1 (7 bases). Germline CDR1 reads LNHDA; CDR2 reads SQIVND (reference sequence). The V end was cut by 5 bases, the J end by 2 bases, with 14 bases between. The CDR3 sequence is 15 residues long. The CDR3 sequence is CASSLTGTLTDTQYF. The CDR3 bases are TGTGCCAGTAGTCTGACAGGGACTCTCACAGATACGCAGTATTTT.

The chain employs TRBV5-6 and TRBJ2-1; TRBD2 matches 13 bases. This CDR3 contains 16 residues. Germline-derived CDR1 and CDR2 are SGHDT and YYEEEE. V was clipped by 5 bases and J by 7 bases; unmatched bases: 9. The CDR3 region has the DNA TGTGCCAGCAGTAAATGGACTAGCGGGAGTTTAAATGAGCAGTTCTTC. It specifies CASSKWTSGSLNEQFF.

The V call is TRBV5-6, the J call TRBJ2-3; 8 positions agree with TRBD2. This CDR3 contains 14 residues. The V gene end was trimmed by 5 bases and the J gene end by 4 bases; junction bases not matched to a gene: 6. Germline CDR1 is SGHDT and CDR2 is YYEEEE. The CDR3 nucleotides read TGTGCCAGCAGACGGACTAGCATACCAGATACGCAGTATTTT. It codes for CASRRTSIPDTQYF.

The rearrangement links TRBV19 to TRBJ1-4; D remains ambiguous. In germline, CDR1 is LNHDA, CDR2 SQIVND (reference sequence). Trimming left V 5 bases short and J 3 bases short, with 13 bases between. The CDR3 spans 15 residues. The CDR3 bases are TGTGCCAGTAGTGTAGGCGCGGTTGCTAATGAAAAACTGTTTTTT. Encoded protein: CASSVGAVANEKLFF.

Here the CDR3 DNA reads TGTGCCAGCAGCCAGTCCAGGGGGCGGACTGAAGCTTTCTTT. Protein product: CASSQSRGRTEAFF. V usage is TRBV3-1 (or the pseudogene TRBV3-2) and J usage is TRBJ1-1, with TRBD1 matching 8 bases. The germline V gene has CDR1 LGHDT and CDR2 YNNKEL (reference sequence). V dropped 3 bases and J dropped 5; count of bases not matched to a gene: 5. This CDR3 comprises 14 residues.